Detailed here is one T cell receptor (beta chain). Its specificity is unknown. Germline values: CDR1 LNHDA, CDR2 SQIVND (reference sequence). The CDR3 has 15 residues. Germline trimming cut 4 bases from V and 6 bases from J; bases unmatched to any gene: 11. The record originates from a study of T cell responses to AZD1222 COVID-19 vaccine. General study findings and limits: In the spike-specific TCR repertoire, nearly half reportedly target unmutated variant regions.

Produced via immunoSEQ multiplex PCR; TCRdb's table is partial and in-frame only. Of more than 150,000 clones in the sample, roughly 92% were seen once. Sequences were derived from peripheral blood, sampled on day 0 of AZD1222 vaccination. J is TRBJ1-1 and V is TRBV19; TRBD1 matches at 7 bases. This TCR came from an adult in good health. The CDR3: CASSTRQGVFSEAFF. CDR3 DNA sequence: TGTGCCAGTAGTACCCGACAGGGAGTGTTTTCTGAAGCTTTCTTT.